What follows are 13 T cell receptor beta chains derived from one specimen sequenced in a study of cytomegalovirus exposure and HLA in healthy donors. Primers included in the PCR were 60 Vbeta and 13 Jbeta primers. The method was immunoSEQ multiplex PCR; TCRdb's version includes in-frame clones alone and lacks a portion of them. The table has around 150,000 clones, over 75% seen once; the top ten hold more than 4.5%. The sequenced sample consisted of PBMCs. The receptors were gathered from a man aged 25-40 years in good health.

For the CDR3, the DNA is TGCGCCAGCAGCTTAACTAGCGGGAGTAAAGAGACCCAGTACTTC. This codes for CASSLTSGSKETQYF. The chain couples TRBV5-1 to TRBJ2-5; 11 nucleotides agree with TRBD2. The junction had 3 bases not matched to a gene; V was cut back by 2 bases and J by 3 bases. In germline, CDR1 is SGHRS, CDR2 YFSETQ. The CDR3 has 15 residues.

The chain uses TRBV19 and TRBJ1-5; maybe TRBD1 (5 bases). Per the germline V gene, CDR1 is LNHDA and CDR2 is SQIVND (reference sequence). The CDR3 has 14 residues. Trimming took off 10 bases at V and 0 bases at J, with 13 bases between the two ends. The CDR3 DNA reads as TGTGCCACCCGCGACAGAAATAGCAATCAGCCCCAGCATTTT. It encodes CATRDRNSNQPQHF.

This sequence joins TRBV7-3 and TRBJ2-5, with a weak D call TRBD1 (6 bases). V gave up 5 bases and J gave up 9 bases, with 19 bases separating them. This CDR3 region has 14 residues. Germline CDR1 SGHTA, CDR2 FQGTGA. Here the CDR3 reads CASSPQQGPRPQYF. The CDR3 DNA reads TGTGCCAGCAGCCCCCAGCAGGGGCCGCGGCCCCAGTACTTC.

The chain combines TRBV7-3 with TRBJ2-7, with 13 bases lining up with TRBD2. The CDR3 consists of 15 residues. Germline-derived CDR1 and CDR2 are SGHTA and FQGTGA. The V and J ends lost 6 bases and 5 bases, in that order; junction bases with no gene match: 7. The CDR3: CASSPMTSGRHEQYF. Here the CDR3 DNA reads TGTGCCAGCAGTCCGATGACTAGCGGGAGGCACGAGCAGTACTTC.

This sequence joins TRBV2 and TRBJ1-5; tentatively, D is TRBD1 (6 bases). The V end lost 8 bases, the J end lost 2 bases, and 13 bases lay between the germline ends. The CDR3 spans 14 residues. Germline V gene sequence: CDR1 SNHLY, CDR2 FYNNEI. The CDR3 protein is CASAGRGGNQPQHF. The CDR3 bases are TGTGCCAGCGCCGGCAGGGGAGGCAATCAGCCCCAGCATTTT.

The V call is TRBV7-6, the J call TRBJ2-1, with D possibly TRBD1 on 5 matching bases. The CDR3 is 15 amino acids. Trimming shortened V by 4 bases and J by 3 bases, and 13 bases separated the two germline ends. From germline, CDR1 is SGHVS and CDR2 FNYEAQ. The chain's CDR3 is CASSSTQGGYNEQFF. The CDR3 nucleotides are TGTGCCAGCAGCTCCACGCAGGGTGGCTACAATGAGCAGTTCTTC.

The chain has TRBV7-2 and TRBJ1-2; possibly TRBD1 for D (5 bases). The germline V gene has CDR1 SGHTA and CDR2 FQGNSA. The CDR3 contains 13 residues. For the CDR3, the DNA is TGTGCAACGCCGAAGGGGAACGGGCCTGGCTACACCTTC. Translating gives CATPKGNGPGYTF.

A few counts support this clone. The chain carries TRBV25-1 and TRBJ2-1, with 10 positions matching TRBD2. J gave up 6 bases and V 3 bases, and 11 bases lay outside the gene matches. Germline V gene lookup returns CDR1 MGHDK and CDR2 SYGVNS. The CDR3 has 17 residues. In DNA, the CDR3 is TGTGCCAGCAGTGAGCCTTCTAGCGGGAGCGATGGCAATGAGCAGTTCTTC. Its translation: CASSEPSSGSDGNEQFF.

V usage is TRBV18 and J usage is TRBJ2-2; 13 bases are shared with TRBD2. The length of the CDR3 is 16 residues. Germline V gives CDR1 KGHSH, CDR2 LQKENI. The ends lost 5 bases at V and 6 bases at J; junction bases unmatched: 6. CDR3 bases: TGTGCCAGCTCAACGTGGACTAGCGGGGGCCCCGGGGAGCTGTTTTTT. Translation gives CASSTWTSGGPGELFF.

The chain has TRBV27 and TRBJ2-6; 10 nucleotides agree with TRBD1. CDR1 and CDR2 from the germline V gene are MNHEY and SMNVEV (reference sequence). Trimming removed 6 bases from V and 1 base from J; junction bases left unmatched: 6. This CDR3 is built from 17 residues. For the CDR3, the DNA is TGTGCCAGCAGCCGACAGGGGGCTGTTTCTGGGGCCAACGTCCTGACTTTC. Its translation: CASSRQGAVSGANVLTF. Full variable domain (missing parts from reference TRBV27 and TRBJ2-6): EAQVTQNPRYLITVTGKKLTVTCSQNMNHEYMSWYRQDPGLGLRQIYYSMNVEVTDKGDVPEGYKVSRKEKRNFPLILESPSPNQTSLYFCASSRQGAVSGANVLTFGAGSRLTVL.

Note on this clone: An end of the junction differs from the germline gene, which may be a read error. The gene calls are TRBV15 and TRBJ2-6, with a weak D call TRBD2 (5 bases). Germline V gene data show CDR1 as LNHNV and CDR2 as YYDKDF (reference sequence). This CDR3 contains 11 residues. The CDR3, as DNA: TGTGCCACCAGCAGAGATATACGAGGACTTTTC. Its protein is CATSRDIRGLF. Variable domain in full (rest from reference TRBV15 and TRBJ2-6): DAMVIQNPRYQVTQFGKPVTLSCSQTLNHNVMYWYQQKSSQAPKLLFHYYDKDFNNEADTPDNFQSRRPNTSFCFLDIRSPGLGDTAMYLCATSRDIRGLFGAGSRLTVL.

The rearrangement uses TRBV7-8 and TRBJ1-5; 9 nucleotides agree with TRBD1. Germline CDR1 and CDR2: SGHVS and FQNEAQ. This CDR3 is built from 16 residues. With 0 bases clipped from V and 9 bases from J, the junction kept 9 bases outside the gene matches. The CDR3 reads CASSLAATGGQRPQHF. The CDR3 DNA follows: TGTGCCAGCAGCTTAGCGGCCACAGGGGGCCAGAGGCCCCAGCATTTT.

The chain combines TRBV21-1 with TRBJ2-3; no DNA check was done on the table's D call, TRBD1. TRBV21-1 is deemed a pseudogene. The CDR3 extends over 16 amino acids. Here the CDR3 reads CASSKKGTTSTDTQYF. The DNA for the CDR3 is TGTGCCAGCAGCAAAAAGGGGACAACTAGCACAGATACGCAGTATTTT.